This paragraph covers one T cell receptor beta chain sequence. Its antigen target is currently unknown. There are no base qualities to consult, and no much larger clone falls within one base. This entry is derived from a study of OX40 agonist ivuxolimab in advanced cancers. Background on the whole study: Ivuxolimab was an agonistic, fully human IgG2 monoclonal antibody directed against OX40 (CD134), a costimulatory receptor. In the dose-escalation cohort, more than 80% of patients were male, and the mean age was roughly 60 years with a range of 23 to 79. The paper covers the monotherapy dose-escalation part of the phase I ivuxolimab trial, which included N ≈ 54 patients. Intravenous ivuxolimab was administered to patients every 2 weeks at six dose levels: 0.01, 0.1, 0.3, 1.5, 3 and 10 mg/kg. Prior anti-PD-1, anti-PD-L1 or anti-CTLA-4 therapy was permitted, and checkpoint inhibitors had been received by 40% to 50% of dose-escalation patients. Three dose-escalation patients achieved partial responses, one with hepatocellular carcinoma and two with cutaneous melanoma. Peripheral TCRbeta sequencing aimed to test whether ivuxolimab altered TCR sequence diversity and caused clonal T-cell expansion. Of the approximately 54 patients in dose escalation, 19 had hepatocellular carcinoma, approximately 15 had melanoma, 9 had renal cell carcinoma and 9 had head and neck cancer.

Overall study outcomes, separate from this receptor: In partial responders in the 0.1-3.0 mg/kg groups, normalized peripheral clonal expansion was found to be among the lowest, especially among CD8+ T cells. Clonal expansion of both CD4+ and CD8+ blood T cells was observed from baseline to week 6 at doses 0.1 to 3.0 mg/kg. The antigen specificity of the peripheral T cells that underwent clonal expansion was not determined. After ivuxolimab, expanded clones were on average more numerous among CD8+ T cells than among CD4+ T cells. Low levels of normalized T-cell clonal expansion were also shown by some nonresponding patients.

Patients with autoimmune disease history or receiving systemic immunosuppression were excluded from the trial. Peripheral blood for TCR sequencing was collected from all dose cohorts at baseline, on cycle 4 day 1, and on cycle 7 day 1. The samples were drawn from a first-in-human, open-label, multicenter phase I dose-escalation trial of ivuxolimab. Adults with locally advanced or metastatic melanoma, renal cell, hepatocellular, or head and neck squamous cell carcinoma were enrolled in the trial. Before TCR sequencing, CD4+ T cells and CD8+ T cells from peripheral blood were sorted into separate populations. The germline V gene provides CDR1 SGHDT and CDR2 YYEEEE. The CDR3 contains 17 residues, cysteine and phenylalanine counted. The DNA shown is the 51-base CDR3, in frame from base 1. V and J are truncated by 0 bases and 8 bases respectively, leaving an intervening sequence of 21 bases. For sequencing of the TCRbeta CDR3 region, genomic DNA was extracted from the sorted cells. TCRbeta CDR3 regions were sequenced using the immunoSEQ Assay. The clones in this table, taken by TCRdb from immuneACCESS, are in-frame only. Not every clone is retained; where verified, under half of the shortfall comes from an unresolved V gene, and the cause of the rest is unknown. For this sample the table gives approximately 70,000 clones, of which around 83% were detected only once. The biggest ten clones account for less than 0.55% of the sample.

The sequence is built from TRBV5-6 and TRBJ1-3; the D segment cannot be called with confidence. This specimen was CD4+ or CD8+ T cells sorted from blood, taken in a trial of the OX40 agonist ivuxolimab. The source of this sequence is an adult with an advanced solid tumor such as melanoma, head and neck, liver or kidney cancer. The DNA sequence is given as TGTGCCAGCAGCTTGGGGGTCGGAGGCTCCTGGGAGGACACCATATATTTT. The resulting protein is CASSLGVGGSWEDTIYF.